This T cell receptor beta chain was recorded in a study of T cell responses to AZD1222 COVID-19 vaccine. Study-level information: The study pooled second doses at about 4 or about 12 weeks.

Profiled with immunoSEQ multiplex PCR; TCRdb holds only in-frame clones, not every one. The sample lists about 73,000 clones; more than 70% were seen once. The source of this sequence is an adult in good health. Here the sequenced sample was peripheral blood, taken on day 0 of AZD1222 vaccination.

The DNA for the CDR3 is TGTGCCAGTAGGAGGCTAGCGGGAGACTACGAGCAGTACTTC. The encoded protein is CASRRLAGDYEQYF. The genes are TRBV19 and TRBJ2-7, with TRBD2 matching 10 bases. Germline CDR1 is LNHDA and CDR2 is SQIVND (reference sequence). The CDR3 is made up of 14 amino acids. The trim removed 6 bases at V and 3 bases at J, leaving 5 bases unmatched.